Below, 18 T cell receptor beta chains from the same sample are listed, as sequenced in a study of blood T cells in healthy people across ages (dated by TCRdb to between 2014 and 2016). The library was generated by 5' RACE. The reads were generated on an Illumina HiSeq 2500. A second roughly 7 to 11 cycle PCR used a sample-barcoded 5' primer and a J-beta primer mix. TCRdb's own reprocessing of the public reads used fastp at Q25 and MiXCR and kept productive beta chains. Rows with one shared CDR3 protein collapse into an entry with the most common genes and DNA. The sample includes roughly 1,700,000 distinct CDR3 sequences, with 28% observed a single time. The leading ten clones occupy less than 9.5% of the sample. Sequencing was carried out using blood. Receptors were obtained from a woman in her thirties in good health.

The chain is built from TRBV7-2 and TRBJ2-4, with 9 bases lining up with TRBD1. The better agreement between TRBJ2-5 and the DNA end casts doubt on the J call. CDR3 length equals 15 residues. Looked up from germline, CDR1 is SGHTA and CDR2 is FQGNSA. The CDR3 protein is CASSSGQGRWETQYF. CDR3 DNA: TGTGCCAGCAGCTCCGGACAGGGGCGCTGGGAGACCCAGTACTTC.

A word on this clonotype: This may come from a read error, since a much larger clone is one base off. The chain is built from TRBV20-1 and TRBJ2-1, with D perhaps assigned TRBD1 or TRBD2 (5 bases each). The end of the DNA fits TRBJ2-7 better, so the J call may be wrong. Per the germline V gene, CDR1 is DFQATT and CDR2 is SNEGSKA (reference sequence). The CDR3 spans 15 residues. The CDR3, as DNA: TGCAGTGCTAGCCCCCTGGTCGGGACCGCCTACGAGCAGTACTTC. It translates to CSASPLVGTAYEQYF.

This clonotype was picked up many times. Here the CDR3 reads CSARELGAGSSYNEQFF. DNA of the CDR3: TGCAGTGCTAGAGAGCTAGGTGCCGGGAGCTCCTACAATGAGCAGTTCTTC. The chain employs TRBV20-1 and TRBJ2-1; a possible D gene is TRBD2 (6 bases). V lost 0 bases and J 0 bases, leaving 15 bases between the germline ends. Germline V lookup: CDR1 DFQATT, CDR2 SNEGSKA (reference sequence). This CDR3 has 17 residues.

At least ten counts were recorded for this clonotype. The chain is built from TRBV4-1 and TRBJ2-5; 8 nucleotides align to TRBD2. J lost 0 bases, V lost 5 bases, and 11 bases had no gene match. The CDR3 loop spans 17 amino acids. Germline assignment: CDR1 MGHRA and CDR2 YSYEKL. CDR3 region: CASSFRGGGSNQETQYF. The CDR3 DNA follows: TGCGCCAGCAGCTTCCGGGGGGGCGGGAGCAACCAAGAGACCCAGTACTTC.

The chain joins TRBV4-1 to TRBJ1-2, with a tentative D call TRBD1 (5 bases). CDR3 length: 18 residues. V lost 4 bases, J lost 4 bases, and 25 bases lay in between. Germline assignment: CDR1 MGHRA and CDR2 YSYEKL. CDR3 protein: CASSRLGPELKNAYGYTF. CDR3 in DNA: TGCGCCAGCAGCCGCTTGGGGCCTGAACTTAAGAATGCCTATGGCTACACCTTC.

The chain employs TRBV3-1 and TRBJ2-1; D is unresolved. Per germline, CDR1 LGHDT and CDR2 YNNKEL (reference sequence). The germline V and J ends were trimmed by 5 bases and 6 bases, with 14 bases remaining between them. This CDR3 spans 14 amino acids. CDR3 in DNA: TGTGCCAGCAGCTTAAGAGTCACGTCCAATGAGCAGTTCTTC. It specifies CASSLRVTSNEQFF.

The sample holds many counts of this clonotype. V is TRBV5-1 and J is TRBJ2-7; possible D gene TRBD1, 7 bases. V was trimmed by 0 bases and J by 5 bases, leaving 15 bases between them. Germline-derived CDR1 and CDR2 are SGHRS and YFSETQ. The CDR3 contains 15 residues. In nucleotides, the CDR3 is TGCGCCAGCAGCTTGGGCGGGACAGCTTTCCACGAGCAGTACTTC. Encoded protein: CASSLGGTAFHEQYF. Complete variable domain (other parts from reference TRBV5-1 and TRBJ2-7): KAGVTQTPRYLIKTRGQQVTLSCSPISGHRSVSWYQQTPGQGLQFLFEYFSETQRNKGNFPGRFSGRQFSNSRSEMNVSTLELGDSALYLCASSLGGTAFHEQYFGPGTRLTVT.

This clonotype was seen a handful of times. The chain joins TRBV20-1 to TRBJ2-1; D unresolved. The CDR3 is made up of 14 amino acids. The germline gives CDR1 DFQATT, CDR2 SNEGSKA (reference sequence). The germline V and J ends were trimmed by 1 base and 6 bases, with 13 bases remaining between them. CDR3 DNA sequence: TGCAGTGCTAGAGGGGCTAGTTTGGGCAATGAGCAGTTCTTC. It encodes CSARGASLGNEQFF.

V gene TRBV5-4 combines with J gene TRBJ1-1; TRBD1 matches at 10 bases. V shed 4 bases, J shed 1 base, and the junction held 7 bases outside the gene matches. Germline CDR1 is SGHNT and CDR2 is YYREEE (reference sequence). The CDR3 runs 16 residues. The CDR3 here is CASSRDRGGENTEAFF. CDR3 nucleotides: TGTGCCAGCAGCCGGGACAGGGGAGGGGAGAACACTGAAGCTTTCTTT.

In this sample, this clonotype turned up many times. The chain uses TRBV5-1 and TRBJ2-1; TRBD2 is a possible D gene (6 bases). The V gene's germline CDR1 is SGHRS and CDR2 YFSETQ. V lost 0 bases and J 5 bases, leaving 12 bases between the germline ends. The CDR3 loop spans 15 amino acids. In DNA form, the CDR3 reads TGCGCCAGCAGCTTGGTGGCTAGCGCTAACAATGAGCAGTTCTTC. The encoded protein is CASSLVASANNEQFF.

This clonotype was observed once. A much larger clone differs by one base, so this may be a read error. The DNA for the CDR3 is TGTGCCAGCAGGTTTCAGGGAGTGGGTACTGAAGCTTTCTTT. Translated: CASRFQGVGTEAFF. The chain couples TRBV12-3 or TRBV12-4 to TRBJ1-1; D may be TRBD1 (5 bases). V was cut by 6 bases and J by 5 bases, with 16 bases left in between. The CDR3 totals 14 residues.

The chain employs TRBV7-2 and TRBJ2-7; D unresolved. Per the germline V gene, CDR1 is SGHTA and CDR2 is FQGNSA. The CDR3 contains 14 residues. V lost 5 bases to trimming and J lost 7 bases, with 18 bases between them. CDR3 nucleotide sequence: TGTGCCAGCAGCGTATCGACGGCACGTAGGGAGCAGTACTTC. Its protein product is CASSVSTARREQYF.

This clonotype was seen a few times. The chain combines TRBV5-1 with TRBJ1-1; D is uncertain. CDR1 and CDR2 from the germline V gene are SGHRS and YFSETQ. Trimming shortened V by 3 bases and J by 7 bases, and 10 bases separated the two germline ends. The CDR3 spans 12 residues. The CDR3 loop reads CASSSTLDEAFF. CDR3 coding DNA: TGCGCCAGCAGCTCAACGCTGGATGAAGCTTTCTTT.

V gene TRBV6-1 combines with J gene TRBJ2-3, with TRBD1 matching over 7 bases. J lost 4 bases, V lost 7 bases, and 8 bases had no gene match. CDR3 size: 14 residues. Germline V gene sequence: CDR1 MNHNS, CDR2 SASEGT. CDR3 nucleotides: TGTGCCAGCATTTACGACAGGGTGTCAGATACGCAGTATTTT. Translated: CASIYDRVSDTQYF.

The chain couples TRBV7-8 to TRBJ1-2; no clear D gene. CDR1 is SGHVS, CDR2 FQNEAQ, per germline. The V end lost 4 bases, the J end lost 5 bases, and 17 bases lay between the germline ends. The CDR3 length is 15 residues. The CDR3 protein is CASSSDRLASYGYTF. In DNA, the CDR3 is TGTGCCAGCAGCTCGGATAGACTTGCCTCATATGGCTACACCTTC. The full variable domain, completed using reference TRBV7-8 and TRBJ1-2, is GAGVSQSPRYKVAKRGQDVALRCDPISGHVSLFWYQQALGQGPEFLTYFQNEAQLDKSGLPSDRFFAERPEGSVSTLKIQRTQQEDSAVYLCASSSDRLASYGYTFGSGTRLTVV.

This clonotype appeared a few times. A much larger clone lies a single base off, so this may be a read error. Because the CDR3's place on the DNA is in doubt, the DNA is left out and the CDR3 is given as listed by TCRdb. V and J are TRBV20-1 and TRBJ1-2; TRBD1, the D gene given by the table, was not confirmed from the DNA. Termini included, the CDR3 measures 14 amino acids. In germline, CDR1 is DFQATT, CDR2 SNEGSKA (reference sequence). The CDR3 reads CSATLRGVGRGNTF.

This clonotype was counted ten times or more. This sequence joins TRBV28 and TRBJ2-5; TRBD2 agrees at 8 bases. Trimming removed 6 bases from V and 2 bases from J; junction bases left unmatched: 5. The CDR3 loop spans 14 amino acids. CDR1 is MDHEN, CDR2 SYDVKM, per germline. CDR3 sequence reads: CASRVAGSQETQYF. CDR3 nucleotide sequence: TGTGCCAGCAGAGTAGCGGGATCTCAAGAGACCCAGTACTTC.

This chain links TRBV3-1 with TRBJ1-2, with TRBD1 matching over 10 bases. Looked up from germline, CDR1 is LGHDT and CDR2 is YNNKEL (reference sequence). The junction had 9 bases not matched to a gene; V was cut back by 4 bases and J by 7 bases. The CDR3 length is 15 residues. CDR3 nucleotide sequence: TGTGCCAGCAGCCTATACTCGACAGGGGGCGGTGGCTACACCTTC. Translating gives CASSLYSTGGGGYTF.